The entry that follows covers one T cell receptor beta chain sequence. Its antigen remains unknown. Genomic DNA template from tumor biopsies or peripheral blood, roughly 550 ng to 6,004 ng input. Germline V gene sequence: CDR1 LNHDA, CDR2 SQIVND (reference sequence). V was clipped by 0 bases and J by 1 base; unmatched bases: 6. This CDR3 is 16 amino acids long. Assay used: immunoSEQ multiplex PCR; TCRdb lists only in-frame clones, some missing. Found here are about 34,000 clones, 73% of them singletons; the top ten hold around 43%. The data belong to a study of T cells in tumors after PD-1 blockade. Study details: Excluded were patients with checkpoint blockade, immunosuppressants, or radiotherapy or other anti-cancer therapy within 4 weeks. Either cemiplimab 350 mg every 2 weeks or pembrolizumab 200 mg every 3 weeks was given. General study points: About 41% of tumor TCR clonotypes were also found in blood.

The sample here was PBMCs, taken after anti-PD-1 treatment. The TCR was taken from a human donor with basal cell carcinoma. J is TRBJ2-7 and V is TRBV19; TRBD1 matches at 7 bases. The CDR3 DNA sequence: TGTGCCAGTAGTATAGAGGGACAGAGGTCTTCCTACGAGCAGTACTTC. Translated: CASSIEGQRSSYEQYF.